The 11 T cell receptor beta chains below come from one sample, sequenced in a study of blood T cell repertoires in COVID-19. The assay was immunoSEQ multiplex PCR, and TCRdb's table has in-frame clones only and misses some. The sample yields roughly 200,000 clones, about 87% seen once. Sequencing was done on a sample of peripheral blood. The receptors stem from a man aged 55-75 years who had recovered from COVID-19.

The chain combines TRBV5-4 with TRBJ1-1; the D gene is possibly TRBD1 (5 bases). CDR1 and CDR2 from the germline V gene are SGHNT and YYREEE (reference sequence). The length of the CDR3 is 14 residues. The germline V and J ends were trimmed by 4 bases and 1 base, with 11 bases remaining between them. Written as DNA, the CDR3 is TGTGCCAGCAGCGTCCCCGGACAGAACACTGAAGCTTTCTTT. Protein: CASSVPGQNTEAFF.

This chain links TRBV29-1 with TRBJ2-1, with TRBD2 matching 10 bases. Looked up from germline, CDR1 is SQVTM and CDR2 is ANQGSEA. CDR3 length: 19 residues. V lost 0 bases, J lost 5 bases, and 16 bases stayed unmatched. The CDR3: CSVEDRPSGGPIRDNEQFF. CDR3 bases: TGCAGCGTTGAAGATCGTCCTAGCGGGGGCCCAATTAGGGACAATGAGCAGTTCTTC.

V usage is TRBV27 and J usage is TRBJ1-2, with TRBD1 as a possible D gene (6 bases). The V gene lost 2 bases and the J gene lost 8 bases, with 15 bases spanning the gap. The CDR3 has 14 residues. In germline, CDR1 is MNHEY, CDR2 SMNVEV (reference sequence). The CDR3 reads CASSLNRQAQGYTF. The CDR3 bases are TGTGCCAGCAGTTTAAACAGACAGGCCCAAGGCTACACCTTC.

This chain connects TRBV19 to TRBJ2-1, with D perhaps matching TRBD2 (5 bases). CDR3 length equals 13 residues. Between the trimmed V and J ends, which lost 7 bases and 7 bases, there was a span of 14 bases. Germline loops: CDR1 LNHDA, CDR2 SQIVND (reference sequence). CDR3 coding DNA: TGTGCCAGTATCGGGGTTACACGAAATGAGCAGTTCTTC. Translation: CASIGVTRNEQFF.

The chain carries TRBV6-5 and TRBJ2-7; perhaps TRBD1 as D (6 bases). The CDR3 is 15 residues long. Germline V gene data show CDR1 as MNHEY and CDR2 as SVGAGI. V was clipped by 6 bases and J by 1 base, with 16 bases between them. CDR3 amino acids: CASRKLQTGSYEQYF. The DNA of the CDR3 is TGTGCCAGCAGGAAACTACAAACAGGGTCCTACGAGCAGTACTTC.

This clone occurred a few times. The J gene is TRBJ1-2, the V gene TRBV19; 8 bases match TRBD1. Unmatched junction bases numbered 6, after V lost 5 bases and J lost 4 bases. The CDR3 totals 14 residues. The germline V gene has CDR1 LNHDA and CDR2 SQIVND (reference sequence). The CDR3 DNA is TGTGCCAGTAGTCGACAGGGGACGTCCTATGGCTACACCTTC. Amino acids: CASSRQGTSYGYTF.

This sequence joins TRBV3-1 (or the pseudogene TRBV3-2) and TRBJ1-2; D is unclear. Germline values: CDR1 LGHDT, CDR2 YNNKEL (reference sequence). CDR3 length: 14 amino acids. Trimming removed 2 bases from V and 8 bases from J, with 15 bases in between. The CDR3 spells CASSQYRQVEGYTF. CDR3 sequence (DNA): TGTGCCAGCAGCCAATATCGCCAGGTAGAGGGCTACACCTTC.

V is TRBV6-5 and J is TRBJ1-4, with D perhaps TRBD1 (6 bases). Germline lookup yields CDR1 MNHEY and CDR2 SVGAGI. This CDR3 spans 13 amino acids. CDR3 amino acids: CVIWAGDNEKLFF. DNA of the CDR3: TGTGTCATTTGGGCAGGGGATAATGAAAAACTGTTTTTT.

The chain carries TRBV5-4 and TRBJ1-2; maybe TRBD1 (6 bases). CDR3 length: 12 residues. Germline V CDR1 and CDR2: SGHNT, YYREEE (reference sequence). V lost 4 bases and J lost 4, with 8 bases in between. This CDR3 reads CASSPDSYGYTF. The CDR3 DNA follows: TGTGCCAGCAGCCCGGACAGCTATGGCTACACCTTC.

The chain joins TRBV5-4 to TRBJ2-5; possible D gene TRBD1, 6 bases. The CDR3 is made up of 16 amino acids. Trimming removed 0 bases at V and 5 bases at J, with 17 bases between. Germline CDR1 is SGHNT and CDR2 is YYREEE (reference sequence). CDR3 sequence reads: CASSLGTVFPGETQYF. The CDR3 DNA reads TGTGCCAGCAGCTTGGGGACAGTCTTCCCGGGGGAGACCCAGTACTTC.

The V and J genes are TRBV5-8 and TRBJ2-1, with 11 positions matching TRBD2. Trimming at V came to 0 bases and at J to 10 bases, leaving 9 bases not matched to a gene. Germline V gene sequence: CDR1 SGHTS, CDR2 YDEGEE. The CDR3 is 16 amino acids. CDR3: CASSLGPSGGSREQFF. The CDR3 nucleotides are TGTGCCAGCAGCTTGGGCCCTAGCGGGGGGAGTCGGGAGCAGTTCTTC.